This T cell receptor beta chain was captured in a study of blood T cells in healthy people across ages (dated by TCRdb to between 2014 and 2016). Background on the whole study: Template switching captured roughly one uniquely barcoded TCR beta cDNA molecule per two T cells in model experiments. The donors were split into four age groups: young (average around 16 years), middle-aged (39), aged (roughly 68) and long-lived (82). Using deep sequencing normalized with unique cDNA molecular identifiers, the study measured how TCR beta repertoire diversity changes with age. Using the same blood draw, the study looked at two additional independent replicas of 1 million unique cDNA reads for two donors, one aged 18 to 29 and the other aged 80 or older.

The donors were 40 or so Caucasian individuals from Russia, aged about 6 to 100 years, who were systemically healthy. Each donor gave ten milliliters of peripheral blood, collected into EDTA-treated Vacutainer tubes. PBMCs were isolated by Ficoll-Paque density-gradient centrifugation, with at least 6.5 million obtained per sample. Trizol reagent was used to extract total RNA from PBMCs, with at least 6 micrograms per sample. The percentages of naive CD45RAhigh/CD27high T cells were determined by flow cytometry on a PBMC aliquot from every donor. Comment on this clonotype: What antigen it recognizes has not been identified. Within one base of it there is no much larger clone, and no base qualities were kept.

Overall results and qualifications from the work: A strong correlation was found between observed TCR beta diversity and the percentage of naive T cells measured by flow cytometry. The long-lived group showed more naive CD4+ T cells, fewer expanded clones and increased TCR diversity than the aged group, suggesting age selection. Estimates of total diversity from one million sequenced T cells were regarded as lower bounds and underestimates. The CMV infection status of donors was not known, potentially confounding age-related changes in expanded clonotypes. Observed TCR beta diversity per million T cells fell roughly linearly with age, and a significant reduction was already apparent by age roughly 40. Conclusive comparison of naive and antigen-experienced compartments was prevented by the profiling of bulk unsorted PBMCs.

The method was 5' RACE. The run used an Illumina HiSeq 2500. A second 7 to 11 cycle PCR used a sample-barcoded 5' primer and a J-beta primer mix. A unique molecular identifier was introduced onto each TCR beta cDNA molecule by a template-switch 5' adaptor carrying 12 random nucleotides. Each sample yielded at least 3 million CDR3-containing paired-end reads. First-strand cDNA synthesis was performed from all RNA using the Mint cDNA synthesis kit, with priming by a TRBC-specific oligonucleotide. All cDNA was treated with uracil-DNA glycosylase and then went through a first 18-cycle PCR with the universal primers M1SS and BC2_uni_R. The paper's processing steps were these. For normalization, 1 million high-quality reads, each with a distinct molecular identifier, were randomly selected from each sample. Instead of being binned into consensus sequences, reads that shared molecular identifiers were thrown out. MiTCR, run with a Q25 quality threshold and the strictest error-elimination algorithm, handled CDR3 identification, clonotype clustering and error correction. A nonparametric unseen species model with Euler transformation was used to estimate a lower bound on total TCR beta diversity. The raw public reads went through TCRdb reprocessing: fastp at Q25, MiXCR clone calling, in-frame beta chains kept. Rows are unified per CDR3 protein, each entry keeping the most common DNA and genes. TCRdb assigned the V and J calls; the authors' analysis was not used. For this sample the table gives about 510,000 distinct CDR3 sequences, of which about 25% were detected only once. The ten largest account for approximately 4% of the sample.

These data were likewise used in another study, on T cells of mothers and their children. As noted in the second study: The donors were nine systemically healthy Caucasian individuals, made up of three mothers and their six children. cDNA synthesis consumed the entire amount of extracted RNA, loaded at 1.5 ug RNA in each 15 ul reaction. In the second PCR, the M1S primer added sample barcodes and 2-4 random nucleotides. Each mother yielded over 9.5 million TCR beta CDR3 reads and each child roughly 3.1 million reads. In both related and unrelated pairs, thymic selection shapes the output of TCR recombination in a similar way, with inherited differences having only a minor effect. Normalized repertoire overlap in related mother-child pairs was always slightly higher than in unrelated mother-child pairs, but the difference was never significant. No persistent microchimeric T cell clones were detected, at a sensitivity of 80 to 100 clones per million clonotypes. To look for features that set related mother-child pairs apart from unrelated individuals, the researchers ran deep NGS to compare the TCR beta repertoires of mothers and children. On average, the children were about 10 +/- 4 years old, while the mothers were roughly 40 +/- 4 years old. After adapter ligation was performed with NEBNext reagents, the libraries were sequenced on an Illumina HiSeq 2000 with 100+100 nt paired-end reads. To prevent cross-contamination, the mother and child libraries were prepared a month apart and were sequenced in separate runs. For each donor, somewhere between roughly 450,000 and 2,100,000 distinct TCR beta clonotypes were identified. Naive TCR beta clonotypes were estimated from low-frequency clonotypes matched to each donor's FACS-determined naive share, without sorting.

Sequenced sample: blood. The clonotype comes from a boy aged 2 to 10 in good health.

Here the CDR3 is given as CASASGGLETQYF. The DNA sequence is as follows: TGTGCCAGCGCTAGCGGGGGATTGGAGACCCAGTACTTC. The rearranged segments are TRBV9 and TRBJ2-5; 10 junctional bases match TRBD2. CDR1 and CDR2 are read off the germline V gene as SGDLS and YYNGEE. For this chain, trimming is 7 bases at the V end and 5 bases at the J end, and the number of junction bases without a gene match is 5. The CDR3 contains 13 residues, cysteine and phenylalanine counted. Left in the record is the CDR3 DNA by itself, 39 bases read in frame from the first base.